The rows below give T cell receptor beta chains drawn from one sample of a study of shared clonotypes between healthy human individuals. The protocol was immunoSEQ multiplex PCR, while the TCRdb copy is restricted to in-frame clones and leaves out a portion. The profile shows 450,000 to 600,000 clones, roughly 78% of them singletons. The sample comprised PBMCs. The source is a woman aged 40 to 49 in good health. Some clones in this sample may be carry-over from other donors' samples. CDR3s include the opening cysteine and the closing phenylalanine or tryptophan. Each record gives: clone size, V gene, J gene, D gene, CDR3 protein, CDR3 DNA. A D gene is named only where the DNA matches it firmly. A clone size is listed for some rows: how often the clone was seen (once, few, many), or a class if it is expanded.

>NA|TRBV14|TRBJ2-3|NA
CASSLSGWASTDTQYF
TGTGCCAGCAGCCTCTCCGGATGGGCAAGCACAGATACGCAGTATTTT
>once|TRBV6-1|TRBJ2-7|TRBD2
CASSEVPAREGLYVGEQYF
TGTGCCAGCAGTGAAGTCCCCGCGCGGGAGGGCCTCTACGTTGGCGAGCAGTACTTC
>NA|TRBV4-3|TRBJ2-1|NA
CASSYRGRNEQFF
TGCGCCAGCAGCTACCGGGGCCGGAATGAGCAGTTCTTC
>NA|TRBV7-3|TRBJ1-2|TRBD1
CASSPTGGGADYGYTF
TGTGCCAGCAGCCCAACCGGAGGGGGCGCCGACTATGGCTACACCTTC
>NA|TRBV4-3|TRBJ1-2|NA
CASSQALVTEGAGYGYTF
TGCGCCAGCAGCCAAGCTTTAGTCACTGAAGGGGCAGGGTATGGCTACACCTTC
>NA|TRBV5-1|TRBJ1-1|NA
CASSFREWAAEAFF
TGCGCCAGCAGCTTCCGCGAATGGGCAGCTGAAGCTTTCTTT
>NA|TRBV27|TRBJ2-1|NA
CASSRTLQGMVQFF
TGTGCCAGCAGTCGGACCCTCCAGGGCATGGTGCAGTTCTTC
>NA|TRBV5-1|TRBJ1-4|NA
CASSLVRGNEKLFF
TGCGCCAGCAGCTTGGTCAGGGGAAATGAAAAACTGTTTTTT
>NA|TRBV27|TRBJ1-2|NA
CASNQGPYYGYTF
TGTGCCAGCAACCAGGGACCCTACTATGGCTACACCTTC
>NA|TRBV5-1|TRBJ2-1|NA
CASSLNPGSSYNEQFF
TGCGCCAGCAGCTTGAATCCAGGGAGCTCCTACAATGAGCAGTTCTTC
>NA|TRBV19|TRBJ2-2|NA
CASMRGWSGELFF
TGTGCCAGTATGAGGGGGTGGTCCGGGGAGCTGTTTTTT
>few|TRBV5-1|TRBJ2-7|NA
CASSLVRGTYEQYF
TGCGCCAGCAGCTTGGTGCGGGGAACCTACGAGCAGTACTTC
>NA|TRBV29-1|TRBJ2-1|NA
CSVGSLELGEQFF
TGCAGCGTTGGATCACTAGAGTTGGGTGAGCAGTTCTTC
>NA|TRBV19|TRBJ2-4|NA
CASSIRTRRENIQYF
TGTGCCAGTAGTATACGGACTCGCCGTGAAAACATTCAGTACTTC
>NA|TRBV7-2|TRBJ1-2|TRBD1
CASSLEGQGWDGYTF
TGTGCCAGCAGCTTAGAAGGACAGGGGTGGGATGGCTACACCTTC
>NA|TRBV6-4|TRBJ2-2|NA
CASSSEGIPNTGELFF
TGTGCCAGCAGTTCTGAGGGAATTCCAAACACCGGGGAGCTGTTTTTT
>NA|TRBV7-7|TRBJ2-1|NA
CASSLNGGAGYNEQFF
TGTGCCAGCAGCTTAAATGGGGGGGCAGGCTACAATGAGCAGTTCTTC
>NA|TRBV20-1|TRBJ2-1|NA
CSALPSNEQFF
TGCAGTGCCCTACCAAGCAATGAGCAGTTCTTC
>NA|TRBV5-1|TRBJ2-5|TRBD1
CASSSTGDQETQYF
TGCGCCAGCAGCTCGACAGGGGACCAAGAGACCCAGTACTTC
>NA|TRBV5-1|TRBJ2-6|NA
CASSLAGSGANVLTF
TGCGCCAGCAGCTTGGCAGGCTCTGGGGCCAACGTCCTGACTTTC
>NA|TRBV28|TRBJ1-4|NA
CASGPAPTNEKLFF
TGTGCCAGCGGCCCGGCCCCAACTAATGAAAAACTGTTTTTT
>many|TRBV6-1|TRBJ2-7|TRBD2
CATPGTSASYEQYF
TGTGCCACCCCCGGGACTAGCGCCTCCTACGAGCAGTACTTC
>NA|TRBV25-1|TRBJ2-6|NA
CASSESGAGANVLTF
TGTGCCAGCAGTGAATCGGGGGCTGGGGCCAACGTCCTGACTTTC
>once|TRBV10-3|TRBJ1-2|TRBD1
CAISESGGGAYGYTF
TGTGCCATCAGTGAGTCTGGAGGGGGCGCCTATGGCTACACCTTC
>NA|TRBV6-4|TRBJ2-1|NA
CASSDSDPYNEQFF
TGTGCCAGCAGTGACTCAGACCCTTACAATGAGCAGTTCTTC
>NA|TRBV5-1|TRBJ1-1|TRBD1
CASSLIEGAGTEAFF
TGCGCCAGCAGCTTGATCGAGGGGGCAGGAACTGAAGCTTTCTTT
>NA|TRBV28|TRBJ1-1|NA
CASSLIGTEAFF
TGTGCCAGCAGTTTAATTGGGACTGAAGCTTTCTTT
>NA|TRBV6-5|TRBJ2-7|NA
CASSYSPYEQYF
TGTGCCAGCAGTTACTCCCCCTACGAGCAGTACTTC
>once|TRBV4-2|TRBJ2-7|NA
CASSQDQYEQYF
TGTGCCAGCAGCCAAGATCAGTACGAGCAGTACTTC
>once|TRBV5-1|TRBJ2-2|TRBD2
CASSLGTSGVPGELFF
TGCGCCAGCAGCTTGGGGACTAGCGGGGTTCCCGGGGAGCTGTTTTTT
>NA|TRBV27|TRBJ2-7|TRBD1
CASRTGTDSYEQYF
TGTGCCAGCAGAACCGGGACAGACTCCTACGAGCAGTACTTC
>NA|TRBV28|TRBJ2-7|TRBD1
CASSSGQGDEQYF
TGTGCCAGCAGTTCGGGACAGGGGGACGAGCAGTACTTC
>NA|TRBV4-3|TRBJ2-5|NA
CASSQATGPGETQYF
TGCGCCAGCAGCCAAGCGACAGGCCCAGGGGAGACCCAGTACTTC
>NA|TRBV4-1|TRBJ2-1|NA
CASTSGHRKQFF
TGCGCCAGCACCTCAGGGCACAGGAAGCAGTTCTTC
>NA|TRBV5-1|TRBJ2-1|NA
CASSWGTSIEQFF
TGCGCCAGCAGCTGGGGGACGAGTATTGAGCAGTTCTTC
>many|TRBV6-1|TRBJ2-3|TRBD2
CASLRTSGVLTQYF
TGTGCCAGCTTACGGACTAGCGGGGTGTTGACGCAGTATTTT
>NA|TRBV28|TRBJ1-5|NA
CASNLRGFGNQPQHF
TGTGCCAGCAACCTTAGGGGGTTTGGCAATCAGCCCCAGCATTTT
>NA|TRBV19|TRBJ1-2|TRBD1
CASSMGQGFGYTF
TGTGCCAGTAGTATGGGACAGGGGTTTGGCTACACCTTC
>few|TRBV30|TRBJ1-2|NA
CAWRAGHGYTF
TGTGCCTGGAGGGCAGGGCATGGCTACACCTTC
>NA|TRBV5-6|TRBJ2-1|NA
CASSLALDFPIEGNEQFF
TGTGCCAGCAGCTTGGCACTGGACTTCCCAATCGAGGGGAATGAGCAGTTCTTC
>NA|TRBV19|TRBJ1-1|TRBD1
CASNGQGTFTEAFF
TGTGCCAGCAATGGACAGGGGACCTTCACTGAAGCTTTCTTT
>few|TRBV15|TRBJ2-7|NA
CATSRDYHRVVNYEQYF
TGTGCCACCAGCAGAGATTATCACAGGGTGGTGAACTACGAGCAGTACTTC
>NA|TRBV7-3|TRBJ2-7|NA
CASSFERDGKQYF
TGTGCCAGCAGCTTCGAGAGAGATGGGAAGCAGTACTTC
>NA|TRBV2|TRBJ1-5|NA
CASSGGLYSNQPQHF
TGTGCCAGCAGTGGGGGCCTATATAGCAATCAGCCCCAGCATTTT
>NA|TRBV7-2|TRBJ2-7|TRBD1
CASRSDRYEQYF
TGTGCCAGCAGATCGGACAGGTACGAGCAGTACTTC